This entry lists 15 T cell receptor beta chains sequenced from one sample in a study of early T cells in non-severe SARS-CoV-2 infection. TCRdb passed the 5' RACE reads through MiXCR, listing each CDR3 protein once. The table lists about 81,000 distinct CDR3 sequences, 5.5% to 7.5% of them singletons, with roughly 8.1% in the top ten. What was sequenced was whole blood. The receptors were sampled from an adult who was a healthcare worker with PCR-confirmed SARS-CoV-2 infection or an uninfected control (not recorded which).

This clonotype was picked up many times. The V gene is TRBV7-9, the J gene TRBJ2-1; D remains unclear. This CDR3 comprises 15 residues. Germline CDR1 is SEHNR and CDR2 is FQNEAQ (reference sequence). The V end was cut by 1 base, the J end by 9 bases, with 16 bases between. The CDR3 bases are TGTGCCAGCAGCTTAGAAGACGCAACCTTTGGTGAGCAGTTCTTC. This sequence encodes CASSLEDATFGEQFF.

The chain is built from TRBV28 and TRBJ1-5, with TRBD1 identical over 7 bases. CDR1 MDHEN and CDR2 SYDVKM come from the germline V gene. This CDR3 spans 17 amino acids. Germline trimming cut 1 base from V and 3 bases from J; bases unmatched to any gene: 9. CDR3 nucleotide sequence: TGTGCCAGCAGTTTATTGTTACAGGGGAACCACAATCAGCCCCAGCATTTT. Residues: CASSLLLQGNHNQPQHF.

The genes are TRBV7-2 and TRBJ2-2; D remains ambiguous. The CDR3 spans 19 residues. Germline CDR1 reads SGHTA; CDR2 reads FQGNSA. V lost 0 bases and J lost 5, with 22 bases in between. The CDR3 DNA follows: TGTGCCAGCAGCTTAGCAGCCAAAGGGCCTGAACACCCGACCGGGGAGCTGTTTTTT. This sequence encodes CASSLAAKGPEHPTGELFF.

This clonotype turned up a few times. V is TRBV6-2 or TRBV6-3 and J is TRBJ2-6, with D maybe TRBD2 (5 bases). The V end was cut by 8 bases, the J end by 3 bases, with 5 bases between. The CDR3 length is 12 residues. The germline V gene encodes CDR1 MNHEY and CDR2 SVGEGT. The CDR3 protein is CASEGGANVLTF. For the CDR3, the DNA is TGTGCCAGCGAGGGTGGGGCCAACGTCCTGACTTTC.

This clonotype was found many times. The chain combines TRBV12-3 or TRBV12-4 with TRBJ1-5, with D perhaps TRBD1 (6 bases). V lost 2 bases and J lost 2, with 10 bases in between. The CDR3 totals 15 residues. CDR3 region: CASSLRAGGNQPQHF. The CDR3, as DNA: TGTGCCAGCAGTTTAAGGGCAGGGGGCAATCAGCCCCAGCATTTT.

In its sample, this clonotype was seen many times. V is TRBV5-6 and J is TRBJ2-5; TRBD2 agrees at 10 bases. CDR1 and CDR2 (germline): SGHDT, YYEEEE. V shed 4 bases and J 1 base; nucleotides not matched to a gene: 10. The CDR3 covers 17 residues. CDR3 DNA: TGTGCCAGCAGCCCTGATTGGAGCGGGGGGGCCCAAGAGACCCAGTACTTC. Translated, it gives CASSPDWSGGAQETQYF.

The V gene is TRBV7-2, the J gene TRBJ1-1; perhaps TRBD1 as D (5 bases). The germline gives CDR1 SGHTA, CDR2 FQGNSA. Trimming removed 5 bases from V and 0 bases from J, with 16 bases in between. The CDR3 totals 16 residues. The CDR3 reads CASSPTGTFMNTEAFF. Written as DNA, the CDR3 is TGTGCCAGCAGCCCAACCGGGACGTTCATGAACACTGAAGCTTTCTTT.

This clonotype was counted at least ten times. The chain has TRBV20-1 and TRBJ2-3; D assignment may be TRBD1 or TRBD2 (6 bases each). Germline V gene lookup returns CDR1 DFQATT and CDR2 SNEGSKA (reference sequence). The V and J ends lost 6 bases and 4 bases respectively, with 23 bases between them. This CDR3 spans 16 amino acids. The DNA for the CDR3 is TGCAGTGCACACGGTGGACCGGGGGCAGTGGCAGATACGCAGTATTTT. This encodes CSAHGGPGAVADTQYF.

This clonotype was seen ten or more times. The J gene is TRBJ2-7, the V gene TRBV28, with unresolved D. Trimming shortened V by 4 bases and J by 5 bases, and 6 bases separated the two germline ends. CDR3 length equals 11 residues. The V gene's germline CDR1 is MDHEN and CDR2 SYDVKM. The CDR3 DNA reads TGTGCCAGCAGTTCTAGGGACGAGCAGTACTTC. It is translated as CASSSRDEQYF. Full variable domain (rest looked up from reference TRBV28 and TRBJ2-7): DVKVTQSSRYLVKRTGEKVFLECVQDMDHENMFWYRQDPGLGLRLIYFSYDVKMKEKGDIPEGYSVSREKKERFSLILESASTNQTSMYLCASSSRDEQYFGPGTRLTVT.

This clonotype was detected ten times or more. The chain is built from TRBV3-1 and TRBJ2-7, with D hard to call. The length of the CDR3 is 12 residues. From germline, CDR1 is LGHDT and CDR2 YNNKEL (reference sequence). Trimming took 0 bases from V and 9 from J, leaving 9 bases between them. The CDR3 sequence: CASSQESHRQYF. The CDR3 DNA reads as TGTGCCAGCAGCCAAGAGTCCCATCGGCAGTACTTC.

Points on this clonotype: This could be a read error, since a much larger clone is one nucleotide away. The V call is TRBV19, the J call TRBJ2-3; 9 nucleotides agree with TRBD2. Germline CDR1 LNHDA, CDR2 SQIVND (reference sequence). CDR3 length equals 15 residues. The CDR3 region is CVSKHVREGSDTQYF. CDR3 nucleotides: TGTGTCAGTAAGCACGTGCGGGAGGGTTCAGATACGCAGTATTTT.

Many counts were recorded for this clonotype. The chain uses TRBV4-2 and TRBJ2-2; no clear D. The CDR3 spans 14 residues. V lost 3 bases to trimming and J lost 3 bases, with 8 bases between them. Germline-derived CDR1 and CDR2 are LGHNA and YNFKEQ. CDR3 loop: CASSQGMDTGELFF. In DNA form, the CDR3 reads TGTGCCAGCAGCCAGGGCATGGACACCGGGGAGCTGTTTTTT.

This clonotype was observed many times. This sequence joins TRBV19 and TRBJ1-1; D unclear. The CDR3 is 13 amino acids. V shed 10 bases and J shed 4 bases, with 16 bases lying between them. Germline V CDR1 and CDR2: LNHDA, SQIVND (reference sequence). CDR3 in amino acids: CATALNVRTEAFF. The CDR3 coding sequence is TGTGCCACCGCCCTAAACGTTCGCACTGAAGCTTTCTTT.

The CDR3 here is CASSVGEEQYF. CDR3 in DNA: TGTGCCAGCAGCGTAGGGGAGGAGCAGTACTTC. V and J are TRBV9 and TRBJ2-7; tentatively, D is TRBD2 (5 bases). Between the trimmed V and J ends, which lost 0 bases and 7 bases, there was a span of 5 bases. The CDR3 spans 11 residues. Germline V gene lookup returns CDR1 SGDLS and CDR2 YYNGEE.

The sample holds many counts of this clonotype. The chain employs TRBV7-2 and TRBJ2-6, with D possibly TRBD2 on 5 matching bases. Per the germline V gene, CDR1 is SGHTA and CDR2 is FQGNSA. V lost 2 bases and J lost 2, with 7 bases in between. CDR3 size: 15 residues. CDR3 DNA: TGTGCCAGCAGCTTAAGAGGGACTGGGGCCAACGTCCTGACTTTC. This encodes CASSLRGTGANVLTF.